What follows are 10 T cell receptor beta chains derived from one specimen sequenced in a study of blood T cell repertoires in COVID-19 (dated by TCRdb to the early 2020s). Libraries were made using the immunoSEQ multiplex PCR assay. The table comes from immuneACCESS by way of TCRdb, which keeps in-frame sequences with V and J called. Part of the clones is missing from these tables; in studies checked, under half for an unresolved V gene and the rest for unknown reasons. The sample table lists about 150,000 clones, approximately 80% of them with a count of one. The ten most abundant clones make up roughly 3% of the sample. The sequenced sample was peripheral blood. Receptors originate from a woman in her thirties or forties with active or convalescent COVID-19.

This clone was counted a few times. The chain couples TRBV25-1 to TRBJ1-1; 7 bases match TRBD1. This CDR3 is built from 14 residues. In germline, CDR1 is MGHDK, CDR2 SYGVNS. After removal of 1 base from V and 6 bases from J, the junction contained 5 bases not matched to a gene. The CDR3 loop is CASSELGQGAEAFF. CDR3 in DNA: TGTGCCAGCAGTGAATTGGGTCAGGGGGCTGAAGCTTTCTTT.

The CDR3 DNA reads as TGTGCCAGCAGCCCGGGACAGGGACCGAAGGCCACAGATACGCAGTATTTT. Protein sequence: CASSPGQGPKATDTQYF. The chain recombines TRBV7-9 with TRBJ2-3; 9 nucleotides line up with TRBD1. V lost 5 bases, J lost 2 bases, and 11 bases stayed unmatched. The CDR3 spans 17 residues. Germline CDR1 SEHNR, CDR2 FQNEAQ (reference sequence).

This sequence joins TRBV19 and TRBJ1-3; 8 bases are a match to TRBD1. Trimming removed 5 bases from V and 0 bases from J; junction bases left unmatched: 9. The CDR3 spans 17 residues. CDR1 LNHDA and CDR2 SQIVND come from the germline V gene (reference sequence). The CDR3 spells CASSAKTGATSGNTIYF. CDR3 DNA: TGTGCCAGTAGTGCCAAGACAGGGGCCACCTCTGGAAACACCATATATTTT.

This clone was detected only a few times. The chain employs TRBV9 and TRBJ1-3, with 8 bases identical to TRBD1. The CDR3 length is 17 residues. J was trimmed by 4 bases and V by 0 bases; bases with no gene match: 9. Germline CDR1 is SGDLS and CDR2 is YYNGEE. The CDR3, as DNA: TGTGCCAGCAGCGTAGCAGGGGGCAGGGGGTCCGGAAACACCATATATTTT. It encodes CASSVAGGRGSGNTIYF.

J is TRBJ2-1 and V is TRBV28, with 10 bases lining up with TRBD2. The J segment lost 7 bases and the V segment lost 3 bases, leaving 9 bases of the junction unmatched. In germline, CDR1 is MDHEN, CDR2 SYDVKM. CDR3 size: 16 residues. This chain's CDR3 is CASSFSRAGGPNEQFF. CDR3 sequence (DNA): TGTGCCAGCAGTTTTAGTCGAGCGGGAGGGCCTAATGAGCAGTTCTTC. Looking up the rest from reference TRBV28 and TRBJ2-1 gives the full variable domain: DVKVTQSSRYLVKRTGEKVFLECVQDMDHENMFWYRQDPGLGLRLIYFSYDVKMKEKGDIPEGYSVSREKKERFSLILESASTNQTSMYLCASSFSRAGGPNEQFFGPGTRLTVL.

The CDR3 sequence: CASSLGTVNTEAFF. CDR3 DNA: TGTGCCAGCAGCTTGGGTACGGTGAACACTGAAGCTTTCTTT. The chain couples TRBV5-6 to TRBJ1-1; no reliable D call. The ends were cut back, 0 bases at V and 0 bases at J, with 6 bases in the middle. CDR3 length: 14 residues. The germline V gene encodes CDR1 SGHDT and CDR2 YYEEEE.

The chain carries TRBV5-6 and TRBJ1-3; D is unclear. V lost 2 bases and J 5 bases, leaving 11 bases between the germline ends. Germline CDR1 SGHDT, CDR2 YYEEEE. This CDR3 spans 14 amino acids. In DNA form, the CDR3 reads TGTGCCAGCAGCTTTGGACTGGGAAGAAACACCATATATTTT. Encoded protein: CASSFGLGRNTIYF.

This chain links TRBV10-1 with TRBJ2-7; TRBD2 might be the D (6 bases). Between the trimmed V and J ends, which lost 3 bases and 1 base, there was a span of 16 bases. This CDR3 spans 16 amino acids. From germline, CDR1 is WNHNN and CDR2 SYGVQD (reference sequence). The CDR3 loop is CASSEYGTGVSYEQYF. The DNA of the CDR3 is TGCGCCAGCAGTGAATACGGGACGGGGGTTTCCTACGAGCAGTACTTC.

CDR3 in DNA: TGTGCCAGTAGTACAGCCGTTAGGAGCTACGAGCAGTACTTC. It translates to CASSTAVRSYEQYF. The chain carries TRBV19 and TRBJ2-7; D gene unclear. CDR1 is LNHDA and CDR2 is SQIVND in the germline V gene (reference sequence). CDR3 length: 14 residues. Trimming left V 4 bases short and J 3 bases short, with 13 bases between.

The chain links TRBV5-6 to TRBJ2-5; 7 nucleotides align to TRBD1. There are 14 residues in the CDR3. V dropped 6 bases and J dropped 4; count of bases not matched to a gene: 9. Germline CDR1 and CDR2: SGHDT and YYEEEE. CDR3 coding DNA: TGTGCCAGCACCCCGACAGGGAACAGAGAGACCCAGTACTTC. Translating gives CASTPTGNRETQYF.